This TCR beta chain was recorded in a study of early T cells in non-severe SARS-CoV-2 infection. After removal of 6 bases from V and 4 bases from J, the junction contained 13 bases not matched to a gene. Germline-derived CDR1 and CDR2 are SGHRS and YFSETQ. This CDR3 contains 16 residues. This clonotype was picked up many times. Attachment of unique molecular identifiers was made to individual cDNA molecules. TCRdb re-analysed the 5' RACE reads in MiXCR, keeping a single row per CDR3 protein. The sample lists some 30,000 distinct CDR3 sequences, roughly 5.4% seen once, with approximately 4.5% in the top ten.

V and J are TRBV5-1 and TRBJ2-5; 9 positions agree with TRBD1. The sequenced sample consisted of whole blood. The receptor's source is an adult who was a healthcare worker with PCR-confirmed SARS-CoV-2 infection or an uninfected control (not recorded which). In DNA form, the CDR3 reads TGCGCCAGCACTTCGGGGACAGGGTTTTTGGGAGAGACCCAGTACTTC. Protein sequence: CASTSGTGFLGETQYF.